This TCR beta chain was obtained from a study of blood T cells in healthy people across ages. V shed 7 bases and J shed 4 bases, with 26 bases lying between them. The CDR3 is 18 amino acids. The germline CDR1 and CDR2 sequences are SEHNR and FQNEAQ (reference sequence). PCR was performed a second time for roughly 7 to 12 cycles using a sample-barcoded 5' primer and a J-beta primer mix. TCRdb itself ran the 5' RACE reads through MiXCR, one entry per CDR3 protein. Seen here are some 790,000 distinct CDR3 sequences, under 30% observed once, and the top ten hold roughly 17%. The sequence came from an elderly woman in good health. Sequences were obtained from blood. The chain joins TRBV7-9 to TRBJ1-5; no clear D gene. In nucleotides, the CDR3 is TGTGCCAGCATCCCCGGGGAGGGTAAGTCAGTATGGAATCAGCCCCAGCATTTT. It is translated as CASIPGEGKSVWNQPQHF.